This is a list of T cell receptor beta chains from one sample in a study of T cells after yellow fever vaccination. TCRdb ran MiXCR on the 5' RACE reads and lists one entry per CDR3 protein. The repertoire holds about 130,000 distinct CDR3 sequences, with 7.4% as singletons. The starting material was CD4+ T cells sorted from PBMCs, obtained around 10 days after the first yellow fever vaccination. All receptors come from a man younger than 35 who received the YFV17D yellow fever vaccine. Each CDR3 is given with its conserved first and last residue. A D gene is named only where the DNA matches it firmly. For some rows the clone size is stated as once, few or many, or as a class when expanded; others skip it.

v_gene	j_gene	d_gene	abundance	CDR3aa	CDR3nt
TRBV5-1	TRBJ2-6	TRBD1	many	CASSTTGAGANVLTF	TGCGCCAGCAGCACTACAGGGGCCGGGGCCAACGTCCTGACTTTC
TRBV4-3	TRBJ2-7	.	.	CASSQESLHRGQGGYEQYF	TGCGCCAGCAGCCAAGAGTCCCTTCACCGGGGCCAGGGGGGGTACGAGCAGTACTTC
TRBV5-1	TRBJ2-5	.	many	CASSFDSPRTQYF	TGCGCCAGCAGCTTCGACAGCCCGAGGACCCAGTACTTC
TRBV5-4	TRBJ2-1	TRBD1	few	CASSLARGQYNEQFF	TGTGCCAGCAGCTTGGCGAGGGGACAGTACAATGAGCAGTTCTTC
TRBV10-3	TRBJ2-1	TRBD2	many	CAISEERGIPYEQFF	TGTGCCATCAGTGAAGAGCGGGGGATCCCATATGAGCAGTTCTTC
TRBV6-1	TRBJ1-1	TRBD1	many	CASRGTGGAEAFF	TGTGCCAGCAGGGGGACAGGGGGAGCTGAAGCTTTCTTT
TRBV5-4	TRBJ2-5	TRBD2	many	CASSNEAGGLETQYF	TGTGCCAGCAGCAACGAAGCGGGGGGGCTGGAGACCCAGTACTTC
TRBV20-1	TRBJ2-1	.	.	CSASFGGAYNEQFF	TGCAGTGCTAGTTTTGGGGGCGCCTACAATGAGCAGTTCTTC
TRBV4-1	TRBJ2-3	TRBD1	many	CASSRGQGFSDTQYF	TGCGCCAGCAGCCGAGGACAGGGGTTTTCAGATACGCAGTATTTT
TRBV27	TRBJ1-2	.	many	CASGRTPKDGYTF	TGTGCCAGCGGTCGGACCCCCAAGGATGGCTACACCTTC
TRBV6-2/TRBV6-3	TRBJ2-2	.	many	CASSYRGQHTGELFF	TGTGCCAGCAGTTATCGGGGGCAGCACACCGGGGAGCTGTTTTTT
TRBV4-3	TRBJ2-3	.	.	CASSFLYRGDSHTQYF	TGCGCCAGCAGCTTCCTTTACCGGGGAGACTCACATACGCAGTATTTT
TRBV11-2	TRBJ2-3	.	many	CASSSYTQYF	TGTGCCAGCAGCTCCTATACGCAGTATTTT
TRBV20-1	TRBJ1-5	.	few	CSARPGGNQPQHF	TGCAGTGCTAGACCCGGCGGCAATCAGCCCCAGCATTTT
TRBV7-2	TRBJ2-5	TRBD2	many	CASSRDSGGGLKTQYF	TGTGCCAGCAGCCGGGATAGCGGGGGAGGTCTAAAGACCCAGTACTTC
TRBV5-1	TRBJ1-1	.	many	CASNVGGAGDTEAFF	TGCGCCAGCAACGTCGGGGGAGCAGGGGACACTGAAGCTTTCTTT
TRBV7-7	TRBJ2-2	.	many	CASSPHPGELFF	TGTGCCAGCAGCCCACACCCCGGGGAGCTGTTTTTT
TRBV20-1	TRBJ2-2	.	many	CSASSRLGTGELFF	TGCAGTGCTAGTAGTAGGTTGGGCACCGGGGAGCTGTTTTTT
TRBV6-5	TRBJ2-3	.	few	CASSSLDTDTQYF	TGTGCCAGCAGTTCTCTTGACACAGATACGCAGTATTTT
TRBV6-5	TRBJ1-5	.	many	CASSYGTNQPQHF	TGTGCCAGCAGTTACGGGACGAATCAGCCCCAGCATTTT
TRBV6-6	TRBJ2-5	.	many	CASRFPLETQYF	TGTGCCAGCAGATTTCCATTGGAGACCCAGTACTTC
TRBV6-4	TRBJ2-2	TRBD1	few	CASQGAVTGELFF	TGTGCCAGTCAGGGGGCCGTGACCGGGGAGCTGTTTTTT
TRBV7-9	TRBJ2-7	.	.	CASSWGDFDGYEQYF	TGTGCCAGCAGCTGGGGAGATTTTGATGGCTACGAGCAGTACTTC
TRBV6-5	TRBJ2-5	.	.	CASSYPLTQGGTQYF	TGTGCCAGCAGTTACCCCCTCACCCAGGGGGGGACCCAGTACTTC
TRBV12-3/TRBV12-4	TRBJ2-7	.	many	CASSFQGSYEQYF	TGTGCCAGCAGCTTTCAGGGCTCCTACGAGCAGTACTTC
TRBV7-8	TRBJ1-6	.	many	CASSLVGGGSYNSPLHF	TGTGCCAGCAGCTTAGTGGGAGGGGGGTCCTATAATTCACCCCTCCACTTT
TRBV10-3	TRBJ2-3	.	many	CAISESMPGGHTDTQYF	TGTGCCATCAGTGAGTCGATGCCGGGGGGCCACACAGATACGCAGTATTTT
TRBV28	TRBJ1-6	.	many	CASSYNPGIRNSPLHF	TGTGCCAGCAGTTATAACCCGGGCATAAGGAATTCACCCCTCCACTTT
TRBV5-1	TRBJ2-5	.	many	CASSLAGPVEETQYF	TGCGCCAGCAGCTTGGCGGGCCCAGTCGAAGAGACCCAGTACTTC
TRBV18	TRBJ2-1	TRBD1	many	CASSPPGQSSYNEQFF	TGTGCCAGCTCACCACCGGGACAGAGCTCCTACAATGAGCAGTTCTTC
TRBV12-3/TRBV12-4	TRBJ2-2	TRBD1	many	CASSLRGLTGELFF	TGTGCCAGCAGTTTAAGGGGGCTGACCGGGGAGCTGTTTTTT
TRBV20-1	TRBJ1-1	.	many	CSACPNLNTEAFF	TGCAGTGCTTGCCCAAACCTAAACACTGAAGCTTTCTTT
TRBV5-1	TRBJ1-4	TRBD1	many	CASSLAGTGIEKLFF	TGCGCCAGCAGCTTGGCTGGGACAGGGATTGAAAAACTGTTTTTT
TRBV18	TRBJ2-7	.	few	CASSPGPGEQYF	TGTGCCAGCTCACCCGGCCCTGGCGAGCAGTACTTC
TRBV5-1	TRBJ2-1	.	many	CASKWASGVLNEQFF	TGCGCCAGCAAATGGGCGTCGGGGGTACTCAATGAGCAGTTCTTC
TRBV30	TRBJ2-6	.	.	CASGVTTGANVLTF	TGTGCCTCAGGGGTCACAACGGGTGCCAACGTCCTGACTTTC
TRBV4-2	TRBJ2-5	.	many	CASSQDSRETQYF	TGTGCCAGCAGCCAAGATAGTCGGGAGACCCAGTACTTC
TRBV7-8	TRBJ2-5	.	.	CASSLEGQGLLETQYF	TGTGCCAGCAGCTTAGAGGGGCAGGGGTTGTTAGAGACCCAGTACTTC
TRBV4-1	TRBJ2-5	.	many	CASSQFEGGGVRTQYF	TGCGCCAGCAGCCAATTCGAAGGCGGCGGAGTAAGGACCCAGTACTTC
TRBV6-1	TRBJ2-6	.	many	CASSVRQSGANVLTF	TGTGCCAGCAGTGTAAGGCAATCCGGGGCCAACGTCCTGACTTTC